This T cell receptor (beta chain) was recorded in a study of blood T cell repertoires in COVID-19. Germline assignment: CDR1 SGHKS and CDR2 YYEKEE (reference sequence). There are 16 residues in the CDR3. Trimming shortened V by 3 bases and J by 1 base, and 13 bases separated the two germline ends. Authors' processing steps: Scientists estimated how many nucleated cells there were by amplifying reference gene primers. Sequencing used immunoSEQ multiplex PCR; TCRdb keeps in-frame clones, though not all of them. V and J calls plus clone size are reproduced from that table; the DNA served to infer D and trimming. The sample lists around 180,000 clones, 80% seen once, with about 6.8% in the top ten.

This TCR was recovered from a man between 65 and 80 years old with active or convalescent COVID-19. Sequenced input: peripheral blood. The gene calls are TRBV5-5 and TRBJ2-2; D unresolved. The CDR3 sequence: CASSWFFDKNTGELFF. The CDR3 coding sequence is TGTGCCAGCAGCTGGTTTTTCGACAAGAACACCGGGGAGCTGTTTTTT.